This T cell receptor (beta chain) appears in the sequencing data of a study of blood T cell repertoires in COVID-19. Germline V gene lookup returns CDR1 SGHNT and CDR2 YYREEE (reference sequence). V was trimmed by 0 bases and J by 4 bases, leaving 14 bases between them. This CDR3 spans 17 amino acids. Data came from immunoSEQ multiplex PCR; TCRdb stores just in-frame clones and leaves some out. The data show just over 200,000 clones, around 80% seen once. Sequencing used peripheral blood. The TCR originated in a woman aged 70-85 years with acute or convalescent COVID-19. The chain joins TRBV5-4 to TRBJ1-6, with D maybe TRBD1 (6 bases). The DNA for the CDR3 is TGTGCCAGCAGCTTGGGGACAGCAACTAATTATAATTCACCCCTCCACTTT. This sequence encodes CASSLGTATNYNSPLHF.